This T cell receptor (beta chain) was retrieved from a study of blood T cell repertoires in COVID-19. Study-level background: Nucleic acid was either cDNA or gDNA, and it came from T cells, B-cell-depleted T cells, or PBMCs.

Original handling: For nucleated cells, counts were estimated from reference gene primer amplification. The protocol was immunoSEQ multiplex PCR, while the TCRdb copy is restricted to in-frame clones and leaves out a portion. The V and J calls and clone size come from that table; D and trimming were worked out from the DNA. The table shows a few hundred thousand clones, with around 90% occurring only once. The germline gives CDR1 SGHTA, CDR2 FQGNSA. V dropped 1 base and J dropped 3 bases, with 13 bases sitting between them. CDR3 size: 15 residues. V gene TRBV7-2 combines with J gene TRBJ2-7; D not certain. The source of this sequence is a woman in her 70s with active or convalescent COVID-19. Sequencing was carried out using peripheral blood. This CDR3 is CASSLEANIYYEQYF. CDR3 bases: TGTGCCAGCAGCTTAGAAGCGAACATTTACTACGAGCAGTACTTC.